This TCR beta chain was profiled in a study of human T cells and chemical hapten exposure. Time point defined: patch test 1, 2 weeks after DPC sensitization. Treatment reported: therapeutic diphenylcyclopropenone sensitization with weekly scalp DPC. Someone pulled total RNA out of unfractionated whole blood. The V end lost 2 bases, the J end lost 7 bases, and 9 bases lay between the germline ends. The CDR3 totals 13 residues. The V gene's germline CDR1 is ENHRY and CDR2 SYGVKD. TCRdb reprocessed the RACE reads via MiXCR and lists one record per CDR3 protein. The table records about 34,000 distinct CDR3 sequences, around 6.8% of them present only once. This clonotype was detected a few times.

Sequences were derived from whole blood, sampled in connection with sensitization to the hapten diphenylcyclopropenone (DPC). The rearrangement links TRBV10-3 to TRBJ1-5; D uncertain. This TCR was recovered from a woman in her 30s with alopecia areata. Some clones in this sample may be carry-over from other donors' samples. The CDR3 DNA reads TGTGCCATCAGTGAGCGGTCGGGACAGCCCCAGCATTTT. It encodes CAISERSGQPQHF.